This record covers a single T cell receptor beta chain. CDR3 length: 13 residues. V lost 7 bases, J lost 4 bases, and 5 bases stayed unmatched. The germline V gene encodes CDR1 SGHKS and CDR2 YYEKEE (reference sequence). Clones were sequenced by immunoSEQ multiplex PCR, and TCRdb holds only the in-frame ones, with some missing. In the table there are 110,000 to 150,000 clones, about 80% of which are singletons. This sample is drawn from a study of blood T cell repertoires in COVID-19. This study enrolled people aged 18 to 89 from about 26 US geographic areas. Grouping used clinical history reported by participants in a survey and questionnaire.

Sample: PBMCs or T cells enriched from blood (not recorded which). This clonotype was obtained from a woman between 45 and 65 years old who had recovered from COVID-19. The chain carries TRBV5-5 and TRBJ2-1, with 7 positions matching TRBD2. In DNA form, the CDR3 reads TGTGCCAGCGTTTCAGCGGGATACAATGAGCAGTTCTTC. Translated, it gives CASVSAGYNEQFF.